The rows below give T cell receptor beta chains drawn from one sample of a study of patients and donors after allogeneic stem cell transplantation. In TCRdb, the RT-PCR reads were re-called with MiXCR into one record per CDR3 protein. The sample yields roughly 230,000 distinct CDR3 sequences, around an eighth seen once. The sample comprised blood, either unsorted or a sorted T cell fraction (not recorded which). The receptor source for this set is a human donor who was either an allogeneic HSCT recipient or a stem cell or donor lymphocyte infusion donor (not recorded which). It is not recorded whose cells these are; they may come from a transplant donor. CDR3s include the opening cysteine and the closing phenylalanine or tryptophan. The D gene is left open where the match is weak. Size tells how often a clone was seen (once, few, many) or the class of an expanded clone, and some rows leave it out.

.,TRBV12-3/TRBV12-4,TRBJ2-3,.,TGTGCCAGCAGGCCACCGGAGGATACGCAGTATTTT,CASRPPEDTQYF
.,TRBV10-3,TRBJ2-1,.,TGTGCCATCAGTGGGGTAACTAGGAGCTCCTACAATGAGCAGTTCTTC,CAISGVTRSSYNEQFF
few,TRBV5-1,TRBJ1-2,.,TGCGCCAGCAGCTTGGAAGGTTCCAGAGTCTATGGCTACACCTTC,CASSLEGSRVYGYTF
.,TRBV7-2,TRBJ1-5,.,TGTGCCAGCAGCCAGACAGGACCCTCCGGGCCCCAGCATTTT,CASSQTGPSGPQHF
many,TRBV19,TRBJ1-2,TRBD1,TGTGCCAGTAGTCCCGGGACAGTTGGCTACACCTTC,CASSPGTVGYTF
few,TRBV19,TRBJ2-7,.,TGTGCCAGTAGACGAAGAGGCGGGAACTACGAGCAGTACTTC,CASRRRGGNYEQYF
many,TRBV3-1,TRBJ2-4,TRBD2,TGTGCCAGCAGCCAAGTAGTGGGGGGGAAAAACATTCAGTACTTC,CASSQVVGGKNIQYF
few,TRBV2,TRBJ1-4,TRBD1,TGTGCCAGTTCCAATCAGGGGGTTGGCGAAAAACTGTTTTTT,CASSNQGVGEKLFF
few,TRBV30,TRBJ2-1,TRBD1,TGTGCCTGGAGGGACACAGGGGAACAGTTCTTC,CAWRDTGEQFF
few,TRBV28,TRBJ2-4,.,TGTGCCAGCAGAGGGCGAGGCAAAAACATTCAGTACTTC,CASRGRGKNIQYF
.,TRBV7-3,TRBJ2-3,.,TGTGCCAGCAGCTTAAACCCGGGTAGCACAGATACGCAGTATTTT,CASSLNPGSTDTQYF
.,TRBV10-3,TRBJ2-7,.,TGTGCCATCAGAGACAGGTACCACGAGCAGTACTTC,CAIRDRYHEQYF
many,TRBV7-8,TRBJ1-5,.,TGTGCCAGCAGCCAGACAGGAGTCAATCAGCCCCAGCATTTT,CASSQTGVNQPQHF
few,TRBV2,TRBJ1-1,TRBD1,TGTGCCAGCAGTTTCCAGGGGGGCACTGAAGCTTTCTTT,CASSFQGGTEAFF
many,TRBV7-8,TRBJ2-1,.,TGTGCCAGCAGCTCCCGGGAAGGCACCTACAATGAGCAGTTCTTC,CASSSREGTYNEQFF
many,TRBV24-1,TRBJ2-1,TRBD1,TGTGCCACCAGTGACCCTGGGACAGGGGGGCACAATGAGCAGTTCTTC,CATSDPGTGGHNEQFF
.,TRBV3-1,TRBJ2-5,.,TGTGCCAGCAGCCAAGTCGAGGGGGAGACCCAGTACTTC,CASSQVEGETQYF
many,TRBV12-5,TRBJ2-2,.,TGTGCTAGTGGTTTAGGGGGGTACGACACCGGGGAGCTGTTTTTT,CASGLGGYDTGELFF
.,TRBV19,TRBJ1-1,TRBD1,TGTGCCAGCAAGACAGGGGGCTTCACTGAAGCTTTCTTT,CASKTGGFTEAFF